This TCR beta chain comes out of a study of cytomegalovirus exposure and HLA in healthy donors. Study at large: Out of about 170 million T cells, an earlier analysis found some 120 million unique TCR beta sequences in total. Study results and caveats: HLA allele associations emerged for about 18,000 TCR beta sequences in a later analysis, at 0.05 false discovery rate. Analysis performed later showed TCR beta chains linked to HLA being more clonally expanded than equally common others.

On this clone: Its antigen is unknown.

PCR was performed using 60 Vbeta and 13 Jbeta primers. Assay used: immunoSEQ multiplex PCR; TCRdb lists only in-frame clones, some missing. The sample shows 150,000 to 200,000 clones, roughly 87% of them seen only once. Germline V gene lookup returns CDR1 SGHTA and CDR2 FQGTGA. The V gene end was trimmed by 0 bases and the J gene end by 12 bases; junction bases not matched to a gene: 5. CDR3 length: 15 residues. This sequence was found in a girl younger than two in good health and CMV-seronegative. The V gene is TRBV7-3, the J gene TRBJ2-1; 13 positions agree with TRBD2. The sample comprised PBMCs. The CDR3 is CASSLTTSGGAGQFF. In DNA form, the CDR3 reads TGTGCCAGCAGCTTAACTACTAGCGGGGGGGCGGGGCAGTTCTTC.